A selection of T cell receptor beta chains follows, all from one sample in a study of CD8 T cells in ankylosing spondylitis. TCRdb processed the 5' RACE reads anew with MiXCR; each CDR3 protein has one entry. The sample consists of roughly 490,000 distinct CDR3 sequences, approximately 5% of them appearing once. Sequencing was done on a sample of blood, either unsorted or a sorted T cell fraction (not recorded which). All receptors come from a male donor with ankylosing spondylitis. The CDR3 runs from the conserved cysteine through the conserved F or W. The D gene is left open where the match is weak.

D gene: .
J gene: TRBJ1-2
V gene: TRBV20-1
CDR3 protein: CSATGLGEGYTF

D gene: TRBD1
J gene: TRBJ1-1
V gene: TRBV20-1
CDR3 protein: CSPDRGITEAFF

D gene: .
J gene: TRBJ2-2
V gene: TRBV4-3
CDR3 protein: CASSQEGASGYTGELFF

D gene: .
J gene: TRBJ2-2
V gene: TRBV20-1
CDR3 protein: CSARASPASGELFF

D gene: .
J gene: TRBJ2-7
V gene: TRBV7-2
CDR3 protein: CASSLVVGYEQYF

D gene: .
J gene: TRBJ1-6
V gene: TRBV15
CDR3 protein: CATSRDRQGTPLHF

D gene: .
J gene: TRBJ1-5
V gene: TRBV20-1
CDR3 protein: CSAVVGDGNQPQHF

D gene: .
J gene: TRBJ2-7
V gene: TRBV27
CDR3 protein: CASKYRPLPSYEQYF

D gene: .
J gene: TRBJ1-3
V gene: TRBV11-2
CDR3 protein: CASSLYRTSGNTIYF

D gene: .
J gene: TRBJ1-5
V gene: TRBV7-9
CDR3 protein: CASSSSQAGNQPQHF

D gene: .
J gene: TRBJ2-5
V gene: TRBV5-1
CDR3 protein: CASSLLGTSQETQYF

D gene: TRBD2
J gene: TRBJ2-7
V gene: TRBV4-1
CDR3 protein: CASSHSTSGDYEQYF

D gene: .
J gene: TRBJ2-1
V gene: TRBV12-3/TRBV12-4
CDR3 protein: CASSLNGNEQFF

D gene: .
J gene: TRBJ1-2
V gene: TRBV5-1
CDR3 protein: CASSLGSLNPSTFYGYTF

D gene: TRBD2
J gene: TRBJ2-7
V gene: TRBV7-9
CDR3 protein: CASSGGTTYEQYF

D gene: TRBD1
J gene: TRBJ1-2
V gene: TRBV13
CDR3 protein: CASSLGPEGARHGYTF

D gene: TRBD2
J gene: TRBJ2-7
V gene: TRBV7-8
CDR3 protein: CASSSPGLVIDEQYF

D gene: .
J gene: TRBJ1-1
V gene: TRBV20-1
CDR3 protein: CSAPRDGGMNTEAFF

D gene: .
J gene: TRBJ2-2
V gene: TRBV28
CDR3 protein: CASRLVGDDTGELFF

D gene: .
J gene: TRBJ2-5
V gene: TRBV7-2
CDR3 protein: CASSPKGAGSRTQYF

D gene: TRBD1
J gene: TRBJ2-7
V gene: TRBV20-1
CDR3 protein: CSAIRTGQNEQYF

D gene: .
J gene: TRBJ1-5
V gene: TRBV6-5
CDR3 protein: CASSYSNRVDQPQHF

D gene: .
J gene: TRBJ2-1
V gene: TRBV11-3
CDR3 protein: CASSSGTSGDSYNEQFF

D gene: TRBD2
J gene: TRBJ2-1
V gene: TRBV5-1
CDR3 protein: CASSLPPWGGANEQFF

D gene: TRBD2
J gene: TRBJ2-1
V gene: TRBV9
CDR3 protein: CASSPAGTNNEQFF

D gene: .
J gene: TRBJ1-6
V gene: TRBV7-9
CDR3 protein: CASSLGGVVNSPLHF

D gene: .
J gene: TRBJ2-1
V gene: TRBV11-2
CDR3 protein: CASSLDSTPRQFF

D gene: TRBD2
J gene: TRBJ2-5
V gene: TRBV4-3
CDR3 protein: CASSQRGVGTQYF

D gene: TRBD2
J gene: TRBJ2-1
V gene: TRBV2
CDR3 protein: CASSPPGGRFNEQFF

D gene: .
J gene: TRBJ1-6
V gene: TRBV3-1
CDR3 protein: CASSEVGNSPLHF

D gene: .
J gene: TRBJ1-1
V gene: TRBV5-6
CDR3 protein: CASSPRFWENTEAFF

D gene: .
J gene: TRBJ2-1
V gene: TRBV4-3
CDR3 protein: CASSQEGGGNEQFF

D gene: .
J gene: TRBJ2-5
V gene: TRBV2
CDR3 protein: CASSEKTQYF

D gene: TRBD1
J gene: TRBJ2-2
V gene: TRBV24-1
CDR3 protein: CATSDPQGANTGELFF

D gene: TRBD1
J gene: TRBJ1-1
V gene: TRBV5-1
CDR3 protein: CASGFTGGTEAFF

D gene: TRBD1
J gene: TRBJ2-7
V gene: TRBV27
CDR3 protein: CASRLIGTGREQYF

D gene: .
J gene: TRBJ1-2
V gene: TRBV11-3
CDR3 protein: CANSHRRDYGYTF

D gene: TRBD1
J gene: TRBJ2-1
V gene: TRBV7-9
CDR3 protein: CARTTGDNEQFF

D gene: .
J gene: TRBJ2-1
V gene: TRBV7-9
CDR3 protein: CASSFGGDYNEQFF

D gene: .
J gene: TRBJ2-7
V gene: TRBV7-2
CDR3 protein: CASSPTRGYWVKQYF

D gene: TRBD2
J gene: TRBJ2-3
V gene: TRBV6-2/TRBV6-3
CDR3 protein: CASSYSPSGGAGRPLTTDTQYF

D gene: .
J gene: TRBJ2-5
V gene: TRBV7-3
CDR3 protein: CASSATLQETQYF

D gene: .
J gene: TRBJ1-2
V gene: TRBV5-1
CDR3 protein: CASSLAQNLGGYTF

D gene: .
J gene: TRBJ1-1
V gene: TRBV4-3
CDR3 protein: CASSQGGGVRMNTEAFF

D gene: TRBD1
J gene: TRBJ2-3
V gene: TRBV5-1
CDR3 protein: CASSLAGQGRTDTQYF

D gene: .
J gene: TRBJ2-5
V gene: TRBV20-1
CDR3 protein: CSASVGGQETQYF

D gene: .
J gene: TRBJ2-3
V gene: TRBV5-1
CDR3 protein: CASSPRQVLDTQYF

D gene: .
J gene: TRBJ1-1
V gene: TRBV3-1
CDR3 protein: CASSLDPASSLKAFF

D gene: .
J gene: TRBJ1-1
V gene: TRBV6-5
CDR3 protein: CASILAGGEAFF

D gene: .
J gene: TRBJ1-2
V gene: TRBV28
CDR3 protein: CASSPSGAPSYGYTF